The 25 T cell receptor beta chains below all came from one sample that was sequenced in a study of T cells expressing NK-cell markers. Reanalyzing the 5' RACE reads, TCRdb keeps one entry per CDR3 protein, without DNA. This sample contains some 460,000 distinct CDR3 sequences. The sequencing sample was made of blood T cells: a sorted CD56 or NKG2C T cell subset, CD4+ or CD8+ T cells, or bulk PBMC T cells (not recorded which). The receptors were gathered from a woman aged 45-59 years in good health.

The gene calls are TRBV20-1 and TRBJ1-2; there is no DNA to check the TCRdb D call of TRBD1. The CDR3 loop spans 14 amino acids. Germline V gene sequence: CDR1 DFQATT, CDR2 SNEGSKA (reference sequence). CDR3 in amino acids: CSANNRGGVYGYTF.

J is TRBJ1-5 and V is TRBV19; the D gene TCRdb calls, TRBD1, cannot be checked with no DNA. CDR3 length: 15 amino acids. CDR1 and CDR2 (germline): LNHDA, SQIVND (reference sequence). The CDR3 protein is CASSITGGSNQPQHF.

The V and J genes are TRBV7-9 and TRBJ2-1; TCRdb's D call, TRBD2, is unchecked because there is no DNA. This CDR3 is 16 amino acids long. CDR1 SEHNR and CDR2 FQNEAQ come from the germline V gene (reference sequence). This chain's CDR3 is CASSLRRSGQGNEQFF. The whole variable domain, remainder taken from reference TRBV7-9 and TRBJ2-1, is DTGVSQNPRHKITKRGQNVTFRCDPISEHNRLYWYRQTLGQGPEFLTYFQNEAQLEKSRLLSDRFSAERPKGSFSTLEIQRTEQGDSAMYLCASSLRRSGQGNEQFFGPGTRLTVL.

The chain is built from TRBV7-8 and TRBJ2-6. Looked up from germline, CDR1 is SGHVS and CDR2 is FQNEAQ. This CDR3 spans 17 amino acids. CDR3 protein: CASSSKNWRSGANVLTF. The full variable domain, completed using reference TRBV7-8 and TRBJ2-6, is GAGVSQSPRYKVAKRGQDVALRCDPISGHVSLFWYQQALGQGPEFLTYFQNEAQLDKSGLPSDRFFAERPEGSVSTLKIQRTQQEDSAVYLCASSSKNWRSGANVLTFGAGSRLTVL.

CDR3: CASSFTGLAGVLNTGELFF. V usage is TRBV7-6 and J usage is TRBJ2-2; the D gene TCRdb calls, TRBD2, cannot be checked with no DNA. The CDR3 sequence is 19 residues long. The germline CDR1 and CDR2 sequences are SGHVS and FNYEAQ.

This CDR3 reads CASSWGPDNEQFF. The genes are TRBV7-9 and TRBJ2-1; TCRdb returns TRBD1, unconfirmable since there is no DNA. Per germline, CDR1 SEHNR and CDR2 FQNEAQ (reference sequence). This CDR3 spans 13 amino acids.

The J gene is TRBJ2-2, the V gene TRBV9; the D call of TRBD2 rests on TCRdb alone, since no DNA is present to check it. This CDR3 is 17 amino acids long. Germline CDR1 and CDR2: SGDLS and YYNGEE. The CDR3 sequence: CASSGPGGRAGTGELFF.

The CDR3 loop reads CSATEVQETQYF. The chain joins TRBV20-1 to TRBJ2-5. Germline V lookup: CDR1 DFQATT, CDR2 SNEGSKA (reference sequence). This CDR3 is 12 amino acids long.

The chain recombines TRBV5-1 with TRBJ2-7. Per germline, CDR1 SGHRS and CDR2 YFSETQ. The CDR3 has 14 amino acids. This chain's CDR3 is CASSPQGIPYEQYF.

V usage is TRBV10-1 and J usage is TRBJ2-2; lacking DNA, the TRBD2 call made by TCRdb goes unchecked. This CDR3 contains 13 residues. Germline CDR1 reads WNHNN; CDR2 reads SYGVQD (reference sequence). The CDR3 loop is CASGLGNTGELFF.

The V gene is TRBV20-1, the J gene TRBJ2-1. In germline, CDR1 is DFQATT, CDR2 SNEGSKA (reference sequence). There are 14 residues in the CDR3. CDR3: CSGVGEIGNNEQFF.

The chain employs TRBV5-1 and TRBJ1-1; TCRdb's D call, TRBD1, is unchecked because there is no DNA. Germline lookup yields CDR1 SGHRS and CDR2 YFSETQ. This CDR3 has 17 residues. The CDR3 region is CASSLFPLGRADTEAFF.

V gene TRBV6-5 combines with J gene TRBJ2-5. The germline CDR1 and CDR2 sequences are MNHEY and SVGAGI. This CDR3 has 15 amino acids. The CDR3 is CASRESSQYQETQYF.

This chain joins TRBV3-1 and TRBJ2-2; the TRBD1 assignment by TCRdb is unverifiable without DNA. The CDR3 totals 14 residues. Germline loops: CDR1 LGHDT, CDR2 YNNKEL (reference sequence). The CDR3: CASSPNRAPGELFF.

This sequence joins TRBV10-3 and TRBJ2-2; the D call of TRBD2 rests on TCRdb alone, since no DNA is present to check it. There are 15 residues in the CDR3. Germline V CDR1 and CDR2: ENHRY, SYGVKD. The CDR3 region is CAISDLAGETGELFF.

The CDR3 loop reads CASSLGTRIEQFF. This sequence joins TRBV27 and TRBJ2-1. Germline V gives CDR1 MNHEY, CDR2 SMNVEV (reference sequence). The CDR3 is 13 residues long.

The V call is TRBV5-1, the J call TRBJ2-1; the D call of TRBD2 rests on TCRdb alone, since no DNA is present to check it. The CDR3 is 16 amino acids. Germline V gives CDR1 SGHRS, CDR2 YFSETQ. The CDR3 loop is CASSTYGLADYNEQFF.

The chain links TRBV30 to TRBJ2-7; the TRBD1 assignment by TCRdb is unverifiable without DNA. The CDR3 covers 12 residues. From germline, CDR1 is GTSNPN and CDR2 SVGIG (reference sequence). Here the CDR3 reads CAAGTETYEQYF.

The gene calls are TRBV7-2 and TRBJ2-1. Germline V gene lookup returns CDR1 SGHTA and CDR2 FQGNSA. The CDR3 is 14 amino acids. The CDR3 loop reads CASSPVVADNEQFF.

This chain links TRBV6-1 with TRBJ2-1; lacking DNA, the TRBD2 call made by TCRdb goes unchecked. The CDR3 has 17 residues. Germline V gene data show CDR1 as MNHNS and CDR2 as SASEGT. CDR3 amino acids: CASSPRETGVAYNEQFF.

The rearrangement uses TRBV2 and TRBJ1-1. Germline V gives CDR1 SNHLY, CDR2 FYNNEI. The CDR3 runs to 14 residues. CDR3 residues: CASRGTLYGTRAFF.

This chain joins TRBV2 and TRBJ2-1; TCRdb's D call, TRBD2, is unchecked because there is no DNA. Germline V gives CDR1 SNHLY, CDR2 FYNNEI. This CDR3 has 14 residues. CDR3 sequence: CASSMASGIDEQFF. The full variable domain, rest sourced from reference TRBV2 and TRBJ2-1, is EPEVTQTPSHQVTQMGQEVILRCVPISNHLYFYWYRQILGQKVEFLVSFYNNEISEKSEIFDDQFSVERPDGSNFTLKIRSTKLEDSAMYFCASSMASGIDEQFFGPGTRLTVL.

The CDR3 loop is CASERDRSDTQYF. The chain links TRBV2 to TRBJ2-3; TCRdb outputs TRBD1, but without DNA this stays unchecked. The CDR3 consists of 13 residues. Germline CDR1 is SNHLY and CDR2 is FYNNEI.

The V call is TRBV14, the J call TRBJ1-4. The CDR3 is 13 amino acids. CDR1 SGHDN and CDR2 FVKESK come from the germline V gene. The CDR3 spells CASSHVVGEKLFF.

The rearrangement uses TRBV15 and TRBJ1-2; TCRdb selects TRBD1, and the lack of DNA leaves this call unchecked. Germline values: CDR1 LNHNV, CDR2 YYDKDF (reference sequence). This CDR3 contains 14 residues. Here the CDR3 reads CATSRGGQFYGYTF.